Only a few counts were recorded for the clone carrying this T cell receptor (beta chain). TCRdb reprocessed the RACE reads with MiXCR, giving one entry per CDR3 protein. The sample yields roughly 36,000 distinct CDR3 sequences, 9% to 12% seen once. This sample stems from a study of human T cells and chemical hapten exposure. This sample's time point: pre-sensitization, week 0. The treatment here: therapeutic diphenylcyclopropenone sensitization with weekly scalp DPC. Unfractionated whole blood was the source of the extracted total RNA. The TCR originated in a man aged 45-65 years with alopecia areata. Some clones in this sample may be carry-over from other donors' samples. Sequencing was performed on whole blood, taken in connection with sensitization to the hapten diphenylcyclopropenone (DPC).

Here the CDR3 DNA reads TGTGCCAGCAGCCCGGAGGTTAGCGGGAGGAGGAACGGGGAGCTGTTTTTT. Translated: CASSPEVSGRRNGELFF. The chain combines TRBV4-2 with TRBJ2-2, with 10 bases lining up with TRBD2. Germline V lookup: CDR1 LGHNA, CDR2 YNFKEQ. This CDR3 spans 17 amino acids. J gave up 7 bases and V 4 bases, and 12 bases lay outside the gene matches.